This T cell receptor beta chain is from a study of a mutant IDH1 vaccine in newly diagnosed glioma. Turning to the study itself: The treated population exhibited a male proportion of 62.5%, a female proportion of about 40%, and a mean age of about 40 years. Earlier treatment was radiotherapy, temozolomide, or both, with most getting both. Overall study results and limits: The authors found pseudoprogression apparently unrelated to changes in top peripheral T cell clonotypes.

V gave up 2 bases and J gave up 0 bases, with 8 bases separating them. This CDR3 spans 15 amino acids. The germline gives CDR1 MNHEY, CDR2 SVGAGI. Time point described: baseline, week 1 (first vaccination visit). Treatment of the sample: pre-vaccination baseline after standard-of-care therapy. Donors' newly diagnosed IDH1-mutant WHO grade 3 or 4 astrocytomas lacked nuclear ATRX. Details on this clone: Its antigen is as yet unknown.

Sequenced by immunoSEQ multiplex PCR; TCRdb stores in-frame clones only, minus some. This sample carries 50,000 to 65,000 clones, 70% to 90% of them seen once, and the ten largest clones take about 21%. The chain uses TRBV6-5 and TRBJ2-1; no definite D call. The source material was PBMCs, sampled from a glioma patient treated with radiotherapy, temozolomide or both. The sequence was obtained from a young man with glioma. CDR3 nucleotide sequence: TGTGCCAGCAGTTACGCGGACCGCTCCTACAATGAGCAGTTCTTC. It is translated as CASSYADRSYNEQFF.